This TCR beta chain was captured by sequencing in a study of CD8 T cells in Susac syndrome. RNA in amounts of about 0.45 to 1 ug was reverse transcribed with random hexamers. A single record per CDR3 protein comes from TCRdb applying MiXCR to the immunoSEQ multiplex PCR reads. The data hold about 430,000 distinct CDR3 sequences, with about 85% observed a single time. Points on this clonotype: Its antigen is currently unknown.

From blood CD8+ and CD4+ T cells, the TCR beta chain was sequenced. The multiple sclerosis control group consisted of treatment-naive patients whose relapsing-remitting disease, which was either stable or active, fulfilled revised McDonald criteria. The authors negatively isolated CD8+ and CD4+ T cells and FACS-enriched TEMRA cells. V lost 5 bases and J 6 bases, leaving 14 bases between the germline ends. The CDR3 spans 14 residues. The V gene's germline CDR1 is SGDLS and CDR2 YYNGEE. General observations from the study: The study recognized that the number of individuals in its TCR sequencing and HLA analysis was relatively small.

The chain is built from TRBV9 and TRBJ2-2, with a weak D call TRBD1 (5 bases). This receptor was taken from a human donor with multiple sclerosis. Material for sequencing was CD8+ T cells from PBMCs. CDR3 amino acids: CASRKIQGSGELFF. CDR3 in DNA: TGTGCCAGCAGGAAGATCCAGGGTTCCGGGGAGCTGTTTTTT.